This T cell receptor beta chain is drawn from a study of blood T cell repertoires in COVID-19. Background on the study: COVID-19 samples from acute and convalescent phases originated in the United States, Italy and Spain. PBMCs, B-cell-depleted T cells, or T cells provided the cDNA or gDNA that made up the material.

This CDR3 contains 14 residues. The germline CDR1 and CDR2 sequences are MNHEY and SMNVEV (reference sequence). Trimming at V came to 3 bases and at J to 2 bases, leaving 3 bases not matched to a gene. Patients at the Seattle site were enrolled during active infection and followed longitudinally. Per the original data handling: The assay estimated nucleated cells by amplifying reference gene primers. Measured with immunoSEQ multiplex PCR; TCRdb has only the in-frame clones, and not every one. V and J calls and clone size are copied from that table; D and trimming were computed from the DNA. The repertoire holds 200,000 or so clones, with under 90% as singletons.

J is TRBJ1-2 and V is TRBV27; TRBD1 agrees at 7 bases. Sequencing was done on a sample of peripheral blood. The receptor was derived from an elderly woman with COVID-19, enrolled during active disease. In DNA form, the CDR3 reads TGTGCCAGCAGTTTCCTACAGGGGAACTATGGCTACACCTTC. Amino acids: CASSFLQGNYGYTF.